One and the same sample provided the 31 T cell receptor beta chains below, sequenced in a study of OX40 agonist ivuxolimab in advanced cancers. Here immunoSEQ multiplex PCR was the method, and the copy in TCRdb shows in-frame clones only, minus some. The repertoire holds under 65,000 clones, with around 93% as singletons. The source material was CD4+ or CD8+ T cells sorted from blood, sampled in a trial of the OX40 agonist ivuxolimab. The receptors were gathered from an adult with an advanced solid tumor such as melanoma, head and neck, liver or kidney cancer.

This clone came up once. J is TRBJ1-5 and V is TRBV6-6; D gene unclear. Per the germline V gene, CDR1 is MNHNY and CDR2 is SVGAGI (reference sequence). The CDR3 extends over 11 amino acids. Trimming cost V 4 bases and J 11 bases, with 9 bases left between them. The CDR3 DNA is TGTGCCAGCAGTTCCGGCGCGACCCAGCATTTT. Protein: CASSSGATQHF.

This sequence joins TRBV11-2 and TRBJ2-3; D unclear. Germline CDR1 and CDR2: SGHAT and FQNNGV. V gave up 7 bases and J gave up 2 bases, with 7 bases separating them. The CDR3 has 12 amino acids. CDR3 protein: CASNLNTDTQYF. The CDR3 nucleotides read TGTGCCAGCAACTTGAACACAGATACGCAGTATTTT.

The CDR3 loop is CASSLFGGNQPQHF. DNA for the CDR3: TGTGCCAGCAGTTTATTCGGGGGGAATCAGCCCCAGCATTTT. The chain has TRBV27 and TRBJ1-5; possibly TRBD1 for D (5 bases). Germline CDR1 and CDR2: MNHEY and SMNVEV (reference sequence). Trimming shortened V by 1 base and J by 4 bases, and 8 bases separated the two germline ends. The CDR3 spans 14 residues.

This chain joins TRBV19 and TRBJ2-7, with 7 bases fitting TRBD1. Germline trimming cut 11 bases from V and 4 bases from J; bases unmatched to any gene: 8. Germline CDR1 is LNHDA and CDR2 is SQIVND (reference sequence). The CDR3 loop spans 12 amino acids. The CDR3 here is CAGDRTTYEQYF. The CDR3 DNA follows: TGTGCCGGGGACAGAACAACTTACGAGCAGTACTTC.

This chain joins TRBV19 and TRBJ1-2; a possible D gene is TRBD1 (5 bases). V was shortened by 0 bases and J by 8 bases, with 16 bases between the two germline ends. Germline V gives CDR1 LNHDA, CDR2 SQIVND (reference sequence). CDR3 length equals 15 residues. For the CDR3, the DNA is TGTGCCAGTAGTATAGATCTATGGGCAGGGTACGGCTACACCTTC. Encoded protein: CASSIDLWAGYGYTF.

The rearrangement links TRBV10-1 to TRBJ2-4; D might be TRBD2 (6 bases). Trimming shortened V by 8 bases and J by 7 bases, and 21 bases separated the two germline ends. Germline lookup yields CDR1 WNHNN and CDR2 SYGVQD (reference sequence). The CDR3 covers 15 residues. The CDR3 DNA is TGCGCCAGCTTGGACGAATGCCTAGGGAGGAACATTCAGTACTTC. Its protein product is CASLDECLGRNIQYF.

The V gene is TRBV5-4, the J gene TRBJ2-1, with D possibly matching TRBD2 (6 bases). The germline CDR1 and CDR2 sequences are SGHNT and YYREEE (reference sequence). Trimming stripped 4 bases from V and 8 bases from J, with 19 bases between. CDR3 length: 15 amino acids. The CDR3 DNA reads TGTGCCAGCAGCGCGGGGACCGGCTCCGGTGATGAGCAGTTCTTC. Translated, it gives CASSAGTGSGDEQFF. Combining the CDR3 with reference TRBV5-4 and TRBJ2-1 gives the whole variable domain ETGVTQSPTHLIKTRGQQVTLRCSSQSGHNTVSWYQQALGQGPQFIFQYYREEENGRGNFPPRFSGLQFPNYSSELNVNALELDDSALYLCASSAGTGSGDEQFFGPGTRLTVL.

This clone was picked up one time. The genes are TRBV19 and TRBJ2-3; the match to TRBD2 covers 8 bases. This CDR3 spans 15 amino acids. Germline trimming cut 1 base from V and 1 base from J; bases unmatched to any gene: 1. The V gene's germline CDR1 is LNHDA and CDR2 SQIVND (reference sequence). CDR3 region: CASSIAGGGTDTQYF. The CDR3 DNA sequence: TGTGCCAGTAGTATAGCGGGGGGGGGCACAGATACGCAGTATTTT. Supplemented by reference TRBV19 and TRBJ2-3, the full variable domain reads DGGITQSPKYLFRKEGQNVTLSCEQNLNHDAMYWYRQDPGQGLRLIYYSQIVNDFQKGDIAEGYSVSREKKESFPLTVTSAQKNPTAFYLCASSIAGGGTDTQYFGPGTRLTVL.

This clone has only one observation. The gene calls are TRBV7-9 and TRBJ1-2; D remains ambiguous. The CDR3 consists of 16 residues. Deletions cut 5 bases from V and 0 bases from J, with 16 bases between. Per the germline V gene, CDR1 is SEHNR and CDR2 is FQNEAQ (reference sequence). DNA of the CDR3: TGTGCCAGCAGCCCTTGGATGGAGGTTGCTAACTATGGCTACACCTTC. It is translated as CASSPWMEVANYGYTF.

The gene calls are TRBV4-2 and TRBJ1-1; D might be TRBD1 (5 bases). Germline V gene lookup returns CDR1 LGHNA and CDR2 YNFKEQ. V lost 0 bases to trimming and J lost 0 bases, with 8 bases between them. There are 15 residues in the CDR3. The CDR3 bases are TGTGCCAGCAGCCAAGACCCGACAGTGAACACTGAAGCTTTCTTT. It translates to CASSQDPTVNTEAFF.

This clone was found once. The chain combines TRBV2 with TRBJ1-1, with D hard to call. V was trimmed by 4 bases and J by 0 bases, leaving 3 bases between them. CDR1 is SNHLY, CDR2 FYNNEI, per germline. This CDR3 has 12 amino acids. CDR3 sequence: CASSAVNTEAFF. Written as DNA, the CDR3 is TGTGCCAGCAGTGCGGTGAACACTGAAGCTTTCTTT.

A few counts support this clone. V usage is TRBV2 and J usage is TRBJ2-7; TRBD1 matches at 8 bases. The CDR3 extends over 12 amino acids. From germline, CDR1 is SNHLY and CDR2 FYNNEI. V lost 9 bases, J lost 0 bases, and 1 base stayed unmatched. CDR3 sequence (DNA): TGTGCCAGAGGACAGGGCTCCTACGAGCAGTACTTC. Amino acid sequence: CARGQGSYEQYF.

This chain connects TRBV18 to TRBJ2-5; D is unclear. Germline V gene data show CDR1 as KGHSH and CDR2 as LQKENI. The germline V and J ends were trimmed by 2 bases and 5 bases, with 9 bases remaining between them. The length of the CDR3 is 13 residues. The CDR3: CASSPLVEETQYF. The CDR3 DNA sequence: TGTGCCAGCTCACCATTAGTCGAGGAGACCCAGTACTTC.

The chain uses TRBV27 and TRBJ2-3; D remains ambiguous. V lost 5 bases to trimming and J lost 4 bases, with 7 bases between them. CDR1 and CDR2 (germline): MNHEY, SMNVEV (reference sequence). The length of the CDR3 is 12 residues. CDR3 protein: CASSHNSDTQYF. CDR3 nucleotide sequence: TGTGCCAGCAGTCATAACTCAGATACGCAGTATTTT.

The chain joins TRBV5-4 to TRBJ2-1; D possibly uses TRBD1 or TRBD2 (5 bases each). The germline V gene encodes CDR1 SGHNT and CDR2 YYREEE (reference sequence). The CDR3 consists of 12 residues. V gave up 5 bases and J gave up 8 bases, with 11 bases separating them. The CDR3: CASSGTPHEQFF. CDR3 in DNA: TGTGCCAGCAGTGGGACCCCACATGAGCAGTTCTTC.

The V gene is TRBV27, the J gene TRBJ2-7, with D tentatively TRBD2 (5 bases). CDR3 length: 13 amino acids. Germline V CDR1 and CDR2: MNHEY, SMNVEV (reference sequence). Trimming removed 1 base at V and 3 bases at J, with 7 bases between. The CDR3 region has the DNA TGTGCCAGCAGTTTATGGGCGGGCTACGAGCAGTACTTC. Amino acids: CASSLWAGYEQYF.

The CDR3 DNA is TGCGCCAGCAGCGCCACAGGGGGCGACGGCTACACCTTC. Translating it yields CASSATGGDGYTF. The V call is TRBV5-1, the J call TRBJ1-2, with 9 bases matching TRBD1. The CDR3 is 13 amino acids. After removal of 4 bases from V and 8 bases from J, the junction contained 6 bases not matched to a gene. Germline V gives CDR1 SGHRS, CDR2 YFSETQ.

The chain has TRBV27 and TRBJ2-1, with 15 bases lining up with TRBD2. The junction had 5 bases not matched to a gene; V was cut back by 4 bases and J by 10 bases. The CDR3 is 15 residues long. Germline loops: CDR1 MNHEY, CDR2 SMNVEV (reference sequence). CDR3 in DNA: TGTGCCAGCAGTTCTGGACTAGCGGGAGGGCGGGAGCAGTTCTTC. Translation: CASSSGLAGGREQFF.

The chain employs TRBV4-3 and TRBJ2-7; the D is unclear. This CDR3 spans 18 amino acids. Trimming cost V 0 bases and J 0 bases, with 18 bases left between them. Germline V gives CDR1 LGHNA, CDR2 YSLEER. CDR3 protein: CASSQDPVRAVFSYEQYF. CDR3 sequence (DNA): TGCGCCAGCAGCCAAGATCCTGTTAGGGCGGTGTTCTCCTACGAGCAGTACTTC.

The chain couples TRBV5-5 to TRBJ2-7; 9 positions match TRBD1. Trimming at V came to 2 bases and at J to 2 bases, leaving 8 bases not matched to a gene. The V gene's germline CDR1 is SGHKS and CDR2 YYEKEE (reference sequence). The CDR3 is made up of 16 amino acids. The CDR3 DNA is TGTGCCAGCAGCTTAACCGGGACAGGGAAAACCTACGAGCAGTACTTC. It yields the protein CASSLTGTGKTYEQYF.

The gene calls are TRBV6-1 and TRBJ2-7; D is perhaps TRBD1 (5 bases). The CDR3 is made up of 15 amino acids. Trimming left V 3 bases short and J 3 bases short, with 15 bases between. Germline V gene data show CDR1 as MNHNS and CDR2 as SASEGT. DNA for the CDR3: TGTGCCAGCAGTGAGGTGCAGGGCCCTCTCTACGAGCAGTACTTC. Its translation is CASSEVQGPLYEQYF.

The rearrangement joins TRBV18 to TRBJ1-2; 8 nucleotides line up with TRBD1. CDR3 size: 16 residues. Looked up from germline, CDR1 is KGHSH and CDR2 is LQKENI. V was clipped by 3 bases and J by 1 base; unmatched bases: 7. CDR3 amino acids: CASSPAWTGINYGYTF. In DNA form, the CDR3 reads TGTGCCAGCTCACCCGCATGGACAGGGATTAACTATGGCTACACCTTC.

This clone has just one count. The V and J genes are TRBV19 and TRBJ2-2; 9 positions match TRBD2. This CDR3 has 16 amino acids. J gave up 2 bases and V 3 bases, and 4 bases lay outside the gene matches. Germline loops: CDR1 LNHDA, CDR2 SQIVND (reference sequence). CDR3 DNA: TGTGCCAGTAGTATGGTAGCGGGAGATAACACCGGGGAGCTGTTTTTT. Its protein product is CASSMVAGDNTGELFF.

V and J are TRBV27 and TRBJ2-3, with 9 bases lining up with TRBD1. Germline V gene data show CDR1 as MNHEY and CDR2 as SMNVEV (reference sequence). Trimming at V came to 3 bases and at J to 3 bases, leaving 4 bases not matched to a gene. The CDR3 length is 15 residues. CDR3 in DNA: TGTGCCAGCAGTTTCACAGGGGGCAGGACAGATACGCAGTATTTT. Translation: CASSFTGGRTDTQYF.

V and J are TRBV6-1 and TRBJ2-7; 7 nucleotides line up with TRBD1. The CDR3 is 14 residues long. Per germline, CDR1 MNHNS and CDR2 SASEGT. V trimming: 4 bases; J trimming: 2 bases; junction bases outside the gene matches: 5. The DNA for the CDR3 is TGTGCCAGCAGTGGATCGACAGGGCCCTACGAGCAGTACTTC. This encodes CASSGSTGPYEQYF.

The chain combines TRBV7-9 with TRBJ1-2; tentative D call: TRBD1 (5 bases). Trimming removed 5 bases at V and 4 bases at J, with 17 bases between. The germline V gene encodes CDR1 SEHNR and CDR2 FQNEAQ (reference sequence). The CDR3 totals 15 residues. CDR3 DNA: TGTGCCAGCAGCCGACCAGGGTCTGTTAGCTATGGCTACACCTTC. It yields the protein CASSRPGSVSYGYTF. Drawing the rest from reference TRBV7-9 and TRBJ1-2, the complete variable domain is DTGVSQNPRHKITKRGQNVTFRCDPISEHNRLYWYRQTLGQGPEFLTYFQNEAQLEKSRLLSDRFSAERPKGSFSTLEIQRTEQGDSAMYLCASSRPGSVSYGYTFGSGTRLTVV.

The rearrangement joins TRBV5-4 to TRBJ2-1, with D maybe TRBD1 (6 bases). Germline V gene data show CDR1 as SGHNT and CDR2 as YYREEE (reference sequence). V dropped 2 bases and J dropped 0 bases, with 15 bases sitting between them. This CDR3 spans 17 amino acids. This CDR3 is CASSFYPQGSSYNEQFF. The CDR3 DNA follows: TGTGCCAGCAGCTTCTATCCCCAGGGGAGCTCCTACAATGAGCAGTTCTTC.

The J gene is TRBJ1-1, the V gene TRBV19; tentatively, D is TRBD1 (6 bases). The CDR3 has 15 residues. Per germline, CDR1 LNHDA and CDR2 SQIVND (reference sequence). Trimming cost V 5 bases and J 2 bases, with 15 bases left between them. The CDR3 sequence: CASSHPGQENTEAFF. The CDR3 coding sequence is TGTGCCAGTAGTCACCCGGGACAAGAAAACACTGAAGCTTTCTTT.

The chain has TRBV7-2 and TRBJ2-1; D call uncertain. CDR3 length equals 14 residues. The ends were cut back, 3 bases at V and 0 bases at J, with 6 bases in the middle. Germline CDR1 SGHTA, CDR2 FQGNSA. The CDR3 sequence is CASSLGGSYNEQFF. The DNA of the CDR3 is TGTGCCAGCAGCTTGGGTGGCTCCTACAATGAGCAGTTCTTC.

The chain uses TRBV2 and TRBJ1-4, with a weak D call TRBD1 (6 bases). This CDR3 region has 15 residues. Germline-derived CDR1 and CDR2 are SNHLY and FYNNEI. V was trimmed by 4 bases and J by 4 bases, leaving 13 bases between them. Here the CDR3 reads CASSALTGVNEKLFF. The CDR3, as DNA: TGTGCCAGCAGTGCCTTGACAGGAGTTAATGAAAAACTGTTTTTT.

V and J are TRBV28 and TRBJ2-7; D remains unclear. This CDR3 region has 15 residues. V lost 7 bases to trimming and J lost 4 bases, with 20 bases between them. Germline V lookup: CDR1 MDHEN, CDR2 SYDVKM. CDR3 loop: CASINPGLTRYEQYF. In DNA form, the CDR3 reads TGTGCCAGCATCAACCCCGGGCTCACTCGGTACGAGCAGTACTTC.